The source of this TCR beta chain is a study of breast tumors, draining lymph nodes, adjacent tissues. The CDR3 is 15 residues long. Trimming stripped 1 base from V and 4 bases from J, with 14 bases between. Germline V gene data show CDR1 as LGHNA and CDR2 as YSLEER. This clonotype has a count of ten or more. Its specificity is not known. Study-level results: Compared with basal-like, luminal-like tumors shared significantly more repertoire with nontumor tissue. The data were judged consistent with most tumor T cells coming from lymph node and expanding in tumor.

Each CDR3 protein is one row after TCRdb ran MiXCR on the multiplex PCR reads. The sample lists 20,000 to 25,000 distinct CDR3 sequences, roughly 50% occurring once. The rearrangement joins TRBV4-3 to TRBJ2-7; no clear D gene. This sequence was found in a female donor with breast cancer. Some clones in this sample may be carry-over from other donors' samples. The sequencing sample was made of breast tumor tissue. The CDR3 DNA reads TGCGCCAGCAGCCAAGGAACTTCAAGGGCTTACGAGCAGTACTTC. Protein: CASSQGTSRAYEQYF.